The 30 T cell receptor beta chains reported below all come from one sample, sequenced in a study of molecular identifiers for immune sequencing clone quantification. Each CDR3 protein gets one entry after TCRdb re-called the PCR reads with MiXCR. In the table there are tens of thousands of distinct CDR3 sequences, about 23% of which are singletons. What was sequenced was naive CD8+ T cells from blood, with Jurkat cell RNA spiked in. Documented subset: FACS-sorted CD8+CD4-CCR7+CD45RA+ naive T cells. The receptors derive from a human donor in good health. Some libraries in this study had Jurkat cell RNA spiked in.

This clonotype appeared many times. The rearrangement links TRBV30 to TRBJ2-6; no firm D call. The V end was cut by 2 bases, the J end by 2 bases, with 1 base between. The CDR3 is 12 amino acids. Germline assignment: CDR1 GTSNPN and CDR2 SVGIG (reference sequence). CDR3 nucleotides: TGTGCCTGGAGTCCTGGGGCCAACGTCCTGACTTTC. Encoded protein: CAWSPGANVLTF.

The chain is built from TRBV10-3 and TRBJ1-1; D is uncertain. Trimming pared 3 bases from V and 10 bases from J, leaving 9 bases between. Germline-derived CDR1 and CDR2 are ENHRY and SYGVKD. The CDR3 covers 11 residues. Here the CDR3 reads CAISDSAGAFF. DNA for the CDR3: TGTGCCATCAGTGATAGCGCGGGAGCTTTCTTT.

Remarks on this clonotype: A much larger clone lies a single base off, so this may be a read error. The V call is TRBV12-3 or TRBV12-4, the J call TRBJ1-5; TRBD1 is a possible D gene (5 bases). This CDR3 is 15 amino acids long. Here the CDR3 reads CASSLTLGGNQPRHF. Written as DNA, the CDR3 is TGTGCCAGCAGCCTCACTCTGGGGGGAAATCAGCCCCGGCATTTT.

In this sample, this clonotype turned up a few times. The chain is built from TRBV12-5 and TRBJ1-1; 10 bases line up with TRBD1. CDR3 size: 14 residues. Losses at the gene ends were 7 bases for V and 4 bases for J; bases not matched to a gene: 6. Germline CDR1 reads LGHNT; CDR2 reads FRNRAP. The CDR3 here is CASARDRGVTEAFF. The DNA of the CDR3 is TGTGCTAGTGCCCGGGACAGGGGAGTCACTGAAGCTTTCTTT.

The CDR3 nucleotides are TGTGCCAGCAGTGAAGACCCGGTGGACGGGGAGCTGTTTTTT. It codes for CASSEDPVDGELFF. This chain joins TRBV2 and TRBJ2-2; no clear D. CDR3 length: 14 amino acids. V lost 1 base and J 7 bases, leaving 10 bases between the germline ends. Germline V lookup: CDR1 SNHLY, CDR2 FYNNEI.

This clonotype was seen at least ten times. This chain connects TRBV5-4 to TRBJ2-7; the match to TRBD1 covers 8 bases. Germline lookup yields CDR1 SGHNT and CDR2 YYREEE (reference sequence). V lost 0 bases and J lost 1; bases outside the gene matches: 3. The CDR3 length is 15 residues. CDR3 in amino acids: CASSLAGTGSYEQYF. CDR3 sequence (DNA): TGTGCCAGCAGCTTGGCCGGGACAGGTTCCTACGAGCAGTACTTC. The full variable domain, with the rest looked up from reference TRBV5-4 and TRBJ2-7, is ETGVTQSPTHLIKTRGQQVTLRCSSQSGHNTVSWYQQALGQGPQFIFQYYREEENGRGNFPPRFSGLQFPNYSSELNVNALELDDSALYLCASSLAGTGSYEQYFGPGTRLTVT.

Many counts were recorded for this clonotype. The chain couples TRBV4-3 to TRBJ1-3; D is uncertain. Germline V gene data show CDR1 as LGHNA and CDR2 as YSLEER. CDR3 length equals 16 residues. V gave up 1 base and J gave up 0 bases, with 10 bases separating them. This chain's CDR3 is CASSQVLASSGNTIYF. The CDR3 DNA follows: TGCGCCAGCAGCCAAGTTTTAGCTAGCTCTGGAAACACCATATATTTT.

The chain employs TRBV24-1 and TRBJ1-1; D gene unclear. Germline lookup yields CDR1 KGHDR and CDR2 SFDVKD. The CDR3 has 13 residues. The germline V and J ends were trimmed by 6 bases and 0 bases, with 7 bases remaining between them. The CDR3 protein is CATSSHLNTEAFF. The CDR3 DNA is TGTGCCACCAGTAGTCATTTGAACACTGAAGCTTTCTTT.

The V and J genes are TRBV7-9 and TRBJ2-5, with D unclear. The CDR3 is 15 amino acids. Looked up from germline, CDR1 is SEHNR and CDR2 is FQNEAQ (reference sequence). V lost 5 bases, J lost 1 base, and 14 bases lay in between. As DNA, the CDR3 is TGTGCCAGCAGCGACACAAGGTTGTCCCAAGAGACCCAGTACTTC. Translated: CASSDTRLSQETQYF. Full variable domain (rest looked up from reference TRBV7-9 and TRBJ2-5): DTGVSQNPRHKITKRGQNVTFRCDPISEHNRLYWYRQTLGQGPEFLTYFQNEAQLEKSRLLSDRFSAERPKGSFSTLEIQRTEQGDSAMYLCASSDTRLSQETQYFGPGTRLLVL.

This clonotype was recorded many times. The chain combines TRBV27 with TRBJ1-1; D is undetermined. Germline CDR1 and CDR2: MNHEY and SMNVEV (reference sequence). The CDR3 has 14 residues. The V gene lost 0 bases and the J gene lost 6 bases, with 11 bases spanning the gap. CDR3 bases: TGTGCCAGCAGTTTATCGGTTAGGGCCCCTGAAGCTTTCTTT. It codes for CASSLSVRAPEAFF.

A remark on this clonotype: Since a much larger clone is just one base distant, this may be a read error. The V gene is TRBV6-2 or TRBV6-3, the J gene TRBJ2-7, with unresolved D. Germline lookup yields CDR1 MNHEY and CDR2 SVGEGT. There are 12 residues in the CDR3. The CDR3, as DNA: TGTGCCAGCAGTTACGTCGAGGCCGAGCAGTGCTTC. Translating it yields CASSYVEAEQCF.

This sequence joins TRBV12-3 or TRBV12-4 and TRBJ2-7; D gene uncertain. The CDR3 contains 14 residues. V was shortened by 5 bases and J by 3 bases, with 14 bases between the two germline ends. CDR3 DNA sequence: TGTGCCAGCAGTGGTAGGCTAGGTCTCTACGAGCAGTACTTC. Translated: CASSGRLGLYEQYF.

This clonotype was counted ten times or more. The rearrangement joins TRBV19 to TRBJ1-4; TRBD1 matches at 8 bases. The germline gives CDR1 LNHDA, CDR2 SQIVND (reference sequence). With V trimmed by 5 bases and J by 2 bases, 7 bases remained unmatched. The CDR3 spans 16 residues. The CDR3 DNA is TGTGCCAGTAGTTTTCGGACAGGGACGACTAATGAAAAACTGTTTTTT. Its protein is CASSFRTGTTNEKLFF. Full variable domain (rest looked up from reference TRBV19 and TRBJ1-4): DGGITQSPKYLFRKEGQNVTLSCEQNLNHDAMYWYRQDPGQGLRLIYYSQIVNDFQKGDIAEGYSVSREKKESFPLTVTSAQKNPTAFYLCASSFRTGTTNEKLFFGSGTQLSVL.

In regard to this clonotype: A much larger clonotype is one base distant, so this may be a read error. The V and J genes are TRBV19 and TRBJ1-5; no reliable D call. The CDR3 has 13 amino acids. Trimming cost V 7 bases and J 4 bases, with 11 bases left between them. The germline CDR1 and CDR2 sequences are LNHDA and SQIVND (reference sequence). CDR3 bases: TGTGCCAGTACTCAGCACGGTAATCAGCCCCAGCATTTT. This sequence encodes CASTQHGNQPQHF. Looking up the rest from reference TRBV19 and TRBJ1-5 gives the full variable domain: DGGITQSPKYLFRKEGQNVTLSCEQNLNHDAMYWYRQDPGQGLRLIYYSQIVNDFQKGDIAEGYSVSREKKESFPLTVTSAQKNPTAFYLCASTQHGNQPQHFGDGTRLSIL.

A word on this clonotype: The missing conserved phenylalanine or tryptophan at the end of this CDR3 makes a read error likely. The genes are TRBV3-1 and TRBJ1-5, with D possibly being TRBD1 (5 bases). Germline-derived CDR1 and CDR2 are LGHDT and YNNKEL (reference sequence). There are 16 residues in the CDR3. CDR3 sequence (DNA): TGTGCCAGCAGCCAAGACCCGCCAGGGAGCGATCAGCGCCAGCATGTT. Amino acids: CASSQDPPGSDQRQHV.

This clonotype came up a few times. The J gene is TRBJ2-7, the V gene TRBV19, with a possible D match to TRBD2 (6 bases). V was pared by 6 bases and J by 1 base, with 19 bases between. There are 16 residues in the CDR3. CDR1 and CDR2 (germline): LNHDA, SQIVND (reference sequence). The CDR3 spells CASSGSLAIPSYEQYF. The DNA of the CDR3 is TGTGCCAGTAGCGGATCACTAGCTATCCCTTCCTACGAGCAGTACTTC. The full variable domain, rest sourced from reference TRBV19 and TRBJ2-7, is DGGITQSPKYLFRKEGQNVTLSCEQNLNHDAMYWYRQDPGQGLRLIYYSQIVNDFQKGDIAEGYSVSREKKESFPLTVTSAQKNPTAFYLCASSGSLAIPSYEQYFGPGTRLTVT.

On this clonotype itself: A much larger clone differs from this one at a single base, so this may be a read error. CDR3 in DNA: TGTGCCAGCAGCCAAGGCCCGCAAGGCACAGATACGCAGTATTTT. It translates to CASSQGPQGTDTQYF. V gene TRBV14 combines with J gene TRBJ2-3; D is unresolved. CDR1 and CDR2 from the germline V gene are SGHDN and FVKESK. With 1 base removed from V and 1 base from J, the gap between germline ends came to 9 bases. This CDR3 spans 15 amino acids.

This chain uses TRBV6-6 with TRBJ2-3, with 11 bases identical to TRBD2. After removal of 5 bases from V and 5 bases from J, the junction contained 9 bases not matched to a gene. Germline CDR1 is MNHNY and CDR2 is SVGAGI (reference sequence). The CDR3 has 16 amino acids. The CDR3 region has the DNA TGTGCCAGCAGTCTACTAGCGGGGGTCCTGGAAGATACGCAGTATTTT. The encoded protein is CASSLLAGVLEDTQYF.

Remarks on this clonotype: This sequence may be a read error, since a much larger clone differs from it by one base. The chain employs TRBV6-5 and TRBJ1-2, with 7 bases identical to TRBD1. Per the germline V gene, CDR1 is MNHEY and CDR2 is SVGAGI. The CDR3 runs to 17 residues. The DNA for the CDR3 is TGTGTCAGCAGTTACTCTCGGGACAGCCGACCGGCCTATGGCTACACCTTC. It yields the protein CVSSYSRDSRPAYGYTF.

This clonotype was seen many times. V gene TRBV29-1 combines with J gene TRBJ2-3; D ambiguous. CDR1 SQVTM and CDR2 ANQGSEA come from the germline V gene. The CDR3 totals 12 residues. The ends were cut back, 4 bases at V and 1 base at J, with 6 bases in the middle. The DNA of the CDR3 is TGCAGCGTTGTGAACGGCACAGATACGCAGTATTTT. This gives the protein CSVVNGTDTQYF.

This clonotype has ten or more counts. The rearrangement uses TRBV7-8 and TRBJ2-7, with TRBD2 matching 13 bases. CDR3 length: 16 amino acids. CDR1 and CDR2 (germline): SGHVS, FQNEAQ. V lost 5 bases to trimming and J lost 0 bases; unmatched junction nucleotides: 4. CDR3 DNA sequence: TGTGCCAGCAGCGTACGGACTAGCGGGAGCTCCTACGAGCAGTACTTC. It translates to CASSVRTSGSSYEQYF. Supplemented by reference TRBV7-8 and TRBJ2-7, the full variable domain reads GAGVSQSPRYKVAKRGQDVALRCDPISGHVSLFWYQQALGQGPEFLTYFQNEAQLDKSGLPSDRFFAERPEGSVSTLKIQRTQQEDSAVYLCASSVRTSGSSYEQYFGPGTRLTVT.

Details on this clonotype: A much more abundant neighbour one base away suggests this may be a read error. CDR3 DNA sequence: TGTGCCAGCAGCGTTGTAAACACCATATATTTT. Protein product: CASSVVNTIYF. The V and J genes are TRBV5-6 and TRBJ1-3; D is unresolved. V lost 4 bases and J 6 bases, leaving 5 bases between the germline ends. This CDR3 is 11 amino acids long. CDR1 is SGHDT and CDR2 is YYEEEE in the germline V gene.

This clonotype has more than one count but fewer than ten. A much larger clonotype is one base distant, so this may be a read error. The chain has TRBV2 and TRBJ2-7; D is undetermined. Germline CDR1 is SNHLY and CDR2 is FYNNEI. The CDR3 consists of 12 residues. This CDR3 is CASFLDGYEQHF. The DNA for the CDR3 is TGTGCCAGCTTCCTAGACGGGTACGAGCAGCACTTC.

The CDR3 DNA sequence: TGTGCCAGCAGCCAAGTGGTTGGAGACCCTATCTCCTACAATGAGCAGTTCTTC. Its protein product is CASSQVVGDPISYNEQFF. The rearrangement links TRBV3-1 to TRBJ2-1; no reliable D call. Germline assignment: CDR1 LGHDT and CDR2 YNNKEL (reference sequence). The CDR3 is made up of 18 amino acids. Deletions cut 1 base from V and 0 bases from J, with 16 bases between.

The chain carries TRBV12-3 or TRBV12-4 and TRBJ1-1; D possibly corresponds to TRBD1 (6 bases). This CDR3 spans 15 amino acids. Trimming removed 5 bases from V and 2 bases from J, with 15 bases in between. CDR3 residues: CASSPRTVINTEAFF. CDR3 nucleotides: TGTGCCAGCAGTCCCCGGACAGTCATTAACACTGAAGCTTTCTTT.

With respect to this clonotype: A single base separates this from a much larger clone, so it may be a read error. This chain connects TRBV9 to TRBJ2-2; the match to TRBD2 covers 9 bases. J gave up 6 bases and V 8 bases, and 11 bases lay outside the gene matches. This CDR3 is 15 amino acids long. The germline gives CDR1 SGDLS, CDR2 YYNGEE. The chain's CDR3 is CASSFLSGGSGELFF. CDR3 bases: TGTGCCAGTAGCTTTTTGAGCGGGGGGTCCGGGGAGCTGTTTTTT.

About this clonotype: It may be a read error: a sequence one base away is much more abundant. V usage is TRBV6-2 or TRBV6-3 and J usage is TRBJ2-3, with 7 bases fitting TRBD1. V lost 7 bases to trimming and J lost 8 bases; unmatched junction nucleotides: 18. The CDR3 is 16 residues long. The V gene's germline CDR1 is MNHEY and CDR2 SVGEGT. In nucleotides, the CDR3 is TGTGCCAGCAATCAACCCGTGACAGGGCGAATAGCTACGCAGTATTTT. Protein product: CASNQPVTGRIATQYF.

The sample holds many counts of this clonotype. The rearrangement links TRBV7-6 to TRBJ2-1, with 9 bases matching TRBD2. J lost 6 bases, V lost 3 bases, and 12 bases had no gene match. CDR1 is SGHVS and CDR2 is FNYEAQ in the germline V gene. The CDR3 is made up of 17 amino acids. The CDR3 region has the DNA TGTGCCAGCAGCTTCACGTATAGCGGGAGTGGGGGCAATGAGCAGTTCTTC. Encoded protein: CASSFTYSGSGGNEQFF.

The chain recombines TRBV4-3 with TRBJ2-1; D is possibly TRBD1 or TRBD2 (6 bases each). Trimming stripped 6 bases from V and 13 bases from J, with 16 bases between. Germline loops: CDR1 LGHNA, CDR2 YSLEER. There are 12 residues in the CDR3. This chain's CDR3 is CASRLLGGPQFF. DNA for the CDR3: TGCGCCAGCAGGCTACTAGGGGGGCCCCAGTTCTTC.

Concerning this clonotype itself: A much more abundant neighbour one base away suggests this may be a read error. The rearrangement joins TRBV5-6 to TRBJ1-1, with a tentative D call TRBD1 (6 bases). The CDR3 consists of 12 residues. Germline V CDR1 and CDR2: SGHDT, YYEEEE. DNA of the CDR3: TGTGCCAGCAGCTTAGGGGGGACTGAAGCTCTCTTT. This encodes CASSLGGTEALF.